The T cell receptor beta chain described here comes from a study of T cell responses to AZD1222 COVID-19 vaccine. Study results and limitations: Reportedly, close to half of spike-specific TCRs are directed against unmutated variant regions. Only a handful of AZD1222 recipients were seropositive at baseline.

The germline V gene has CDR1 GTSNPN and CDR2 SVGIG (reference sequence). CDR3 length: 14 amino acids. The ends were cut back, 3 bases at V and 8 bases at J, with 16 bases in the middle. In regard to this clone: Its antigen is currently unknown.

Sequencing used immunoSEQ multiplex PCR; TCRdb keeps in-frame clones, though not all of them. The sample includes 80,000 or so clones, 75% to 95% of them seen just once. The material sequenced was peripheral blood, taken on day 0 of MenACWY control vaccination. This receptor was taken from an adult in good health. The rearrangement joins TRBV30 to TRBJ1-4; TRBD1 is a possible D gene (6 bases). The CDR3 DNA follows: TGTGCCTGGAGCCATGGGGGGGCGGGGGAAAAACTGTTTTTT. Protein sequence: CAWSHGGAGEKLFF. Full variable domain (remainder filled in from reference TRBV30 and TRBJ1-4): SQTIHQWPATLVQPVGSPLSLECTVEGTSNPNLYWYRQAAGRGLQLLFYSVGIGQISSEVPQNLSASRPQDRQFILSSKKLLLSDSGFYLCAWSHGGAGEKLFFGSGTQLSVL.